These T cell receptor beta chains were read from a single sample in a study of pediatric ulcerative colitis. Some clones are missing from TCRdb's copy, which holds only in-frame ones; the method was immunoSEQ multiplex PCR. The repertoire holds some 57,000 clones, with 87% as singletons. Sample: blood. Source of these receptors: a boy aged 5-17 years who was a control in a study of pediatric ulcerative colitis. The CDR3 runs from the conserved cysteine through the conserved F or W. A D gene is named only where the DNA matches it firmly. Expanded clones are given a class, and other clones once, few, many or no size at all.

v_gene	abundance	j_gene	d_gene	CDR3aa	CDR3nt
TRBV2	-	TRBJ2-3	-	CASSLSTDTQYF	TGTGCCAGCAGCCTAAGCACAGATACGCAGTATTTT
TRBV9	-	TRBJ1-2	TRBD1	CASSSGGQGASGYTF	TGTGCCAGCAGCTCAGGGGGGCAGGGGGCCTCTGGCTACACCTTC
TRBV10-3	-	TRBJ2-1	-	CAISRTNSYNEQFF	TGTGCCATCAGCCGGACCAACTCCTACAATGAGCAGTTCTTC
TRBV7-2	-	TRBJ2-7	TRBD1	CASSSRDSVREQYF	TGTGCCAGCAGCTCCCGGGACAGTGTACGCGAGCAGTACTTC
TRBV5-6	-	TRBJ1-5	-	CASSLAVAGLGRQPQHF	TGTGCCAGCAGCTTGGCGGTGGCAGGGCTTGGGCGTCAGCCCCAGCATTTT
TRBV5-4	-	TRBJ2-5	TRBD2	CASSGLAGDETQYF	TGTGCCAGCAGTGGACTAGCGGGAGATGAGACCCAGTACTTC
TRBV27	-	TRBJ2-1	TRBD2	CASGLAGFNEQFF	TGTGCCAGCGGACTAGCGGGATTCAATGAGCAGTTCTTC
TRBV6-5	-	TRBJ1-1	-	CASSYSRRNTEAFF	TGTGCCAGCAGTTACTCGAGAAGGAACACTGAAGCTTTCTTT
TRBV9	once	TRBJ1-5	-	CASSLGLGQPQHF	TGTGCCAGCAGCCTGGGGCTTGGTCAGCCCCAGCATTTT
TRBV21-1	-	TRBJ2-5	-	CASSKERLAGGPAYF	TGTGCCAGCAGCAAAGAACGACTAGCGGGAGGACCCGCGTACTTC
TRBV19	-	TRBJ1-4	-	CASSRPDEGSNEKLFF	TGTGCCAGTAGTCGGCCGGACGAGGGAAGTAATGAAAAACTGTTTTTT
TRBV11-1	once	TRBJ1-2	TRBD1	CASSPGAGTERNYGYTF	TGTGCCAGCAGCCCAGGGGCGGGGACAGAGAGGAACTATGGCTACACCTTC
TRBV9	-	TRBJ2-1	TRBD2	CASSFRTSGDYNEQFF	TGTGCCAGCAGCTTCCGGACTAGCGGGGATTACAATGAGCAGTTCTTC
TRBV4-1	few	TRBJ1-3	-	CASSQSRAGGNTIYF	TGCGCCAGCAGCCAATCCAGGGCGGGTGGAAACACCATATATTTT
TRBV28	-	TRBJ2-7	TRBD1	CASSPGQETTYEQYF	TGTGCCAGCAGCCCGGGACAGGAAACTACCTACGAGCAGTACTTC
TRBV5-1	-	TRBJ2-2	TRBD1	CASSGVRDRSAQDTGELFF	TGCGCCAGCAGCGGAGTCCGGGACAGGTCCGCTCAAGACACCGGGGAGCTGTTTTTT
TRBV4-3	-	TRBJ2-1	-	CASSQDSRGTSYNEQFF	TGCGCCAGCAGCCAAGATAGCCGGGGGACCTCCTACAATGAGCAGTTCTTC
TRBV7-8	-	TRBJ2-7	TRBD2	CASSLELAKNEQYF	TGTGCCAGCAGCTTGGAACTAGCGAAGAACGAGCAGTACTTC
TRBV5-8	-	TRBJ2-5	TRBD2	CASSSREQRGRLGETQYF	TGTGCCAGCAGCTCCCGGGAGCAGCGGGGGAGGTTGGGGGAGACCCAGTACTTC
TRBV10-2	-	TRBJ2-5	TRBD1	CASRTGTAKETQYF	TGCGCCAGCAGGACCGGGACAGCTAAAGAGACCCAGTACTTC
TRBV7-6	-	TRBJ1-5	-	CASSALVGHQPQHF	TGTGCCAGCAGCGCTTTGGTAGGTCATCAGCCCCAGCATTTT
TRBV4-2	-	TRBJ2-7	-	CASSQDRGAYEQYF	TGTGCCAGCAGCCAAGACAGGGGAGCCTACGAGCAGTACTTC
TRBV2	-	TRBJ1-2	-	CASMGVLTLANYGYTF	TGTGCCAGCATGGGGGTTCTCACCCTAGCTAACTATGGCTACACCTTC
TRBV30	once	TRBJ2-7	-	CAWSVAGYEQYF	TGTGCCTGGAGTGTAGCGGGCTACGAGCAGTACTTC